The source of this TCR beta chain is a study of blood T cell repertoires in COVID-19. The repertoire was sequenced with immunoSEQ multiplex PCR; TCRdb's copy has only in-frame clones and lacks some. Among 200,000 or so clones listed, around 88% were seen once. Germline V gives CDR1 ENHRY, CDR2 SYGVKD. The CDR3 covers 14 residues. Trimming took 4 bases from V and 7 from J; bases not matched to a gene: 6. The TCR was taken from a woman aged 40-49 years with acute COVID-19. The sequenced material came from PBMCs or T cells enriched from blood (not recorded which). J is TRBJ1-1 and V is TRBV10-3; TRBD1 agrees at 10 bases. In DNA, the CDR3 is TGTGCCATCAGTGGGGCGACAGGGGGCAGTGAAGCTTTCTTT. This translates into CAISGATGGSEAFF.